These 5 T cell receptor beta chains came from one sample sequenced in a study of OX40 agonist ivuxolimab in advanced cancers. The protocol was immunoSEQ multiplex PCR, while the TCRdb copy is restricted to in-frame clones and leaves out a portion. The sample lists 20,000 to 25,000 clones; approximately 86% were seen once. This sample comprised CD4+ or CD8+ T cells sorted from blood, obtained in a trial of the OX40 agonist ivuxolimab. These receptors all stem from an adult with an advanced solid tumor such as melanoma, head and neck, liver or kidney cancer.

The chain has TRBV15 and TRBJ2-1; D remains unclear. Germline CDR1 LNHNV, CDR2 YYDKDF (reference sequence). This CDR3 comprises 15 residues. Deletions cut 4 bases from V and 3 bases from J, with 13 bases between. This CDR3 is CATSKLRAYYNEQFF. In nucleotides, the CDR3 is TGTGCCACCAGCAAATTACGGGCCTACTACAATGAGCAGTTCTTC.

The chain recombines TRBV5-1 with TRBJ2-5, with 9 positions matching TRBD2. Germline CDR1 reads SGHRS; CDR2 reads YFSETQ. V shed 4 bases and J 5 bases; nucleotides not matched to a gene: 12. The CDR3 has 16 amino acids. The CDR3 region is CASSPRAGGTRETQYF. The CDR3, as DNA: TGCGCCAGCAGCCCCAGGGCGGGGGGGACTAGGGAGACCCAGTACTTC.

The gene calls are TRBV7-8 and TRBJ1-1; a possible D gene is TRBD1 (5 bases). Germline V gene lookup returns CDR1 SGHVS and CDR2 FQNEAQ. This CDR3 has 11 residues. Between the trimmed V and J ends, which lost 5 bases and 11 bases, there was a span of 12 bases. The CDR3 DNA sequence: TGTGCCAGCAGCCTAGGACAATGGGCTTTCTTT. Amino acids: CASSLGQWAFF.

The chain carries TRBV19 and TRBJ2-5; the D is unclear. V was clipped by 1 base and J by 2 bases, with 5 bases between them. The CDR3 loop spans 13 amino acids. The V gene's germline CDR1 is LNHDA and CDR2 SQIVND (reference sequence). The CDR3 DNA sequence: TGTGCCAGTAGTATAGGGCTTCAAGAGACCCAGTACTTC. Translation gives CASSIGLQETQYF.

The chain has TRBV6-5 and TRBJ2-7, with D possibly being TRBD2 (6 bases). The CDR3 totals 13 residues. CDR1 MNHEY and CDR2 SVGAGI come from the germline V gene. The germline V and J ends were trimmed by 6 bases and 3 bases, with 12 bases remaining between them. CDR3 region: CASSRDSLYEQYF. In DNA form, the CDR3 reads TGTGCCAGCAGCCGGGACTCCCTCTACGAGCAGTACTTC.